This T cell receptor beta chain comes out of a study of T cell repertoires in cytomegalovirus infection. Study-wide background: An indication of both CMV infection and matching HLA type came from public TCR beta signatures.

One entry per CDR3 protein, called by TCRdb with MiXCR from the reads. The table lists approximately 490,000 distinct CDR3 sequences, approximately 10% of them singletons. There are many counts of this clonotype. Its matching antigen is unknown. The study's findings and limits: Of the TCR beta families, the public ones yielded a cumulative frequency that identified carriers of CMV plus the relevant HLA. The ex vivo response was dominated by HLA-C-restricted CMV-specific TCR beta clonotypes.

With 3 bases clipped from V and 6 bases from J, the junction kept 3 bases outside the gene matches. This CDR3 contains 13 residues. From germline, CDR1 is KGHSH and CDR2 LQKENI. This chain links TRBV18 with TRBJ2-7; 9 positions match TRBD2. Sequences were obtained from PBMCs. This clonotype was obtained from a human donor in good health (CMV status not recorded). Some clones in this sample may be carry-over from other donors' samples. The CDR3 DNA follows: TGTGCCAGCTCACCGGGACTAGCTGGCGAGCAGTACTTC. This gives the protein CASSPGLAGEQYF. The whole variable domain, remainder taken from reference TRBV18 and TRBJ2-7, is NAGVMQNPRHLVRRRGQEARLRCSPMKGHSHVYWYRQLPEEGLKFMVYLQKENIIDESGMPKERFSAEFPKEGPSILRIQQVVRGDSAAYFCASSPGLAGEQYFGPGTRLTVT.